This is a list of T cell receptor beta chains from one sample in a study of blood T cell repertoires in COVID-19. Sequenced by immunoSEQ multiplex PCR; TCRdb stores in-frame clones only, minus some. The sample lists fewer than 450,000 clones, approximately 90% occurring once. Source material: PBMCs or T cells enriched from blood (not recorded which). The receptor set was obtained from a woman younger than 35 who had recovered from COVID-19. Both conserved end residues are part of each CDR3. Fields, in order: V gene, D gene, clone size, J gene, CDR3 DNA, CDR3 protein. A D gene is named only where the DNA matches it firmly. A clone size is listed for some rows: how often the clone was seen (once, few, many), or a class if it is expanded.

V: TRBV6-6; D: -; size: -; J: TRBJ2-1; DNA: TGTGCCAGCAGCCCCTTCAAAGCGCTTGAGCAGTTCTTC; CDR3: CASSPFKALEQFF
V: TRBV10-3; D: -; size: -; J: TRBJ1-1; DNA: TGTGCCATCATGAACGGACAGAACACTGAAGCTTTCTTT; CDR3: CAIMNGQNTEAFF
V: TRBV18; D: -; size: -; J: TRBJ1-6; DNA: TGTGCCAGCTCACCAGATTCTGGGGGAGGGAATTCACCCCTCCACTTT; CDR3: CASSPDSGGGNSPLHF
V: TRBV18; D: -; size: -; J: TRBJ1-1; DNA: TGTGCCAGCTCACCACCTAGGGAGACAGCTTTCTTT; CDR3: CASSPPRETAFF
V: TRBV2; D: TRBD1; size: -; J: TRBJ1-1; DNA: TGTGCCAGCACCCCGGACAGGGCTGTAGGTGAAGCTTTCTTT; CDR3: CASTPDRAVGEAFF
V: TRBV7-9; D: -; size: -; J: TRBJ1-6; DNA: TGTGCCAGCAGCTTAGCGGGAAGGGAGTATAATTCACCCCTCCACTTT; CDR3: CASSLAGREYNSPLHF
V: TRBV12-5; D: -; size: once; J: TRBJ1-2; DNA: TGTGCTAGTGGTCCCCAGGATCGCCGCTATGGCTACACCTTC; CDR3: CASGPQDRRYGYTF
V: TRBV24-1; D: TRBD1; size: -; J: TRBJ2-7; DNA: TGTGCCACCAACCGGAGGACAGGGTACGAGCAGTACTTC; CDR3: CATNRRTGYEQYF
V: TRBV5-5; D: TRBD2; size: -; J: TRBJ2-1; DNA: TGTGCCAGCAGCCACGAGTGGAGTGGGGCGGGGGATGAGCAGTTCTTC; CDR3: CASSHEWSGAGDEQFF
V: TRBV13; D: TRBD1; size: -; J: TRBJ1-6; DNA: TGTGCCAGCAACCGAAAACTAAGACCCGGGACAGGGATTTCACCCCTCCACTTT; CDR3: CASNRKLRPGTGISPLHF
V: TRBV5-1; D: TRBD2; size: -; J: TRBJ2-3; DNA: TGCGCCAGCAGCCAGCCTAGCGGGGCCCACTCGGGCCCAGATACGCAGTATTTT; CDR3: CASSQPSGAHSGPDTQYF
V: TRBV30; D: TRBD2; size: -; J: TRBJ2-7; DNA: TGTGCCTGGAAGGGCGGTGGGGGGGCCTACGAGCAGTACTTC; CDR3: CAWKGGGGAYEQYF
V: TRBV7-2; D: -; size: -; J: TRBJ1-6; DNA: TGTGCCAGCAGTAGATATAATTCACCCCTCCACTTT; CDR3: CASSRYNSPLHF
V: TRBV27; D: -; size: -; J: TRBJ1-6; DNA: TGTGCCAGCAGTTTATCTACTTCTAATTCACCCCTCCACTTT; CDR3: CASSLSTSNSPLHF
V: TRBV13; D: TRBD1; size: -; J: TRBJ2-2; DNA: TGTGCCAGCAGCGTTTGGACAGGGAGAGCCGGCGGGGAGCTGTTTTTT; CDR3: CASSVWTGRAGGELFF
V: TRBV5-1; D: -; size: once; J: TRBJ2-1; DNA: TGCGCCAGCAGCCCCAGGGGCGATTACTACAATGAGCAGTTCTTC; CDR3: CASSPRGDYYNEQFF
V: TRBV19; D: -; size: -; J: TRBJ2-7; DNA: TGTGCCAGTAGTCCCGGACAGTCCTACGAGCAGTACTTC; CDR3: CASSPGQSYEQYF
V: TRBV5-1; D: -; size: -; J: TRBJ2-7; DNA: TGCGCCAGCAGCTCCCAGGTTGGAAGCTCCTACGAGCAGTACTTC; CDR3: CASSSQVGSSYEQYF
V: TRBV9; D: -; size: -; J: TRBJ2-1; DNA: TGTGCCAGCAGCGTAGGGGGCACGAGGAATGAGCAGTTCTTC; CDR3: CASSVGGTRNEQFF
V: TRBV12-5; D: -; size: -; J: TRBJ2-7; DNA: TGTGCTAGTGGTTTGATCCGGGACACGTCCTACGAGCAGTACTTC; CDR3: CASGLIRDTSYEQYF
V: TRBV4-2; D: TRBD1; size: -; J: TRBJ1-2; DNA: TGTGCCAGCGCAGAATTGACAGGGGATGGCTACACCTTC; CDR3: CASAELTGDGYTF
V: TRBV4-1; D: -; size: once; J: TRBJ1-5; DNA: TGCGCCAGCAGCTCCCGACTGCCTAGCAATCAGCCCCAGCATTTT; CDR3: CASSSRLPSNQPQHF
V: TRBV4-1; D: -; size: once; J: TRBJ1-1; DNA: TGCGCCAGCAGCCAAGTTTCCGAGGATGAAGCTTTCTTT; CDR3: CASSQVSEDEAFF
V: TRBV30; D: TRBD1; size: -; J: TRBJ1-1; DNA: TGTGCCGGACAGGGTTGGAACACTGAAGCTTTCTTT; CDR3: CAGQGWNTEAFF
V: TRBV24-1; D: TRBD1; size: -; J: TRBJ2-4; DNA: TGTGCCACCAGTAACCCCGGACAGGGAGACATTCAGTACTTC; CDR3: CATSNPGQGDIQYF
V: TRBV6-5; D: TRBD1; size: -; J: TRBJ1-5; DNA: TGTGCCAGCAGTACAGGACAGGGGAGCAATCAGCCCCAGCATTTT; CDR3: CASSTGQGSNQPQHF
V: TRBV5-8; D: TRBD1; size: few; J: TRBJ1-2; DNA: TGTGCCAGCAGCTTACCGGACAGGGGGTATGGCTACACCTTC; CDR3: CASSLPDRGYGYTF
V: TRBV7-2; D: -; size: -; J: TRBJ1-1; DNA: TGTGCCAGCAGGAAAGACAGGAACACTGAAGCTTTCTTT; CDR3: CASRKDRNTEAFF
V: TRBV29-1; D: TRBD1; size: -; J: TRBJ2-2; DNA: TGCAGCGTTCTGGGACAGGGGTTAACCGGGGAGCTGTTTTTT; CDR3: CSVLGQGLTGELFF
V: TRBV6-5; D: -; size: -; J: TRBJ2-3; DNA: TGTGCCAGCAGTCTGCGAATAGCGGGCACAGATACGCAGTATTTT; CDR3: CASSLRIAGTDTQYF
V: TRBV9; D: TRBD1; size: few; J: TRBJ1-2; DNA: TGTGCCAGCAGCGGCCCGGGACAGGGGGCTTTCGGCTACACCTTC; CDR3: CASSGPGQGAFGYTF
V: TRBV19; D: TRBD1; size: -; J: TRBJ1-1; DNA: TGTGCCAGTAGTAAGGGACAGACCACGAACACTGAAGCTTTCTTT; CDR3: CASSKGQTTNTEAFF
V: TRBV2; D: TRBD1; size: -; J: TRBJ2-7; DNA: TGTGCCAGCAGTACAGGGACAGGGGGTTACGAGCAGTACTTC; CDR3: CASSTGTGGYEQYF
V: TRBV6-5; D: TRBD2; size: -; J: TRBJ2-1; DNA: TGTGCCAGCAGCCTCGGGACTAGCGCCTACAATGAGCAGTTCTTC; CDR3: CASSLGTSAYNEQFF
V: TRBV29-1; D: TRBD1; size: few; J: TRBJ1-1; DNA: TGCAGCGGGGGACAGGGCAAGGACACTGAAGCTTTCTTT; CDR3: CSGGQGKDTEAFF
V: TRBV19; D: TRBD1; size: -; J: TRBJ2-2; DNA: TGTGCCAGTACGGCGGTGGAGGCAGGGGGTCCCGGGGAGCTGTTTTTT; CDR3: CASTAVEAGGPGELFF
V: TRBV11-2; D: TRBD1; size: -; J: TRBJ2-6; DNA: TGTGCCAGCAGCCCCTGGACAGGGGCCGCTGGAGGGGCCAACGTCCTGACTTTC; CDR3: CASSPWTGAAGGANVLTF
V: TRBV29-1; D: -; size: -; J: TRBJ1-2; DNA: TGCAGCGTCCAGACGGGGATCTATGGCTACACCTTC; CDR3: CSVQTGIYGYTF
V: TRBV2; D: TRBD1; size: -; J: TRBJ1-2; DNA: TGTGCCAGCAGGGGGGAAATTGAGACAGGGGTCTATGGCTACACCTTC; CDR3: CASRGEIETGVYGYTF
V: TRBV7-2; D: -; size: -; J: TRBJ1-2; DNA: TGTGCCAGCAGCCCAGCAGGTCATGGCTACACCTTC; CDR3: CASSPAGHGYTF
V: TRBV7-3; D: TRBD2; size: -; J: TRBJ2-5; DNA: TGTGCCAGCAGCTTAAGTAGCGGGGCCGGTGGGGCCCAGTACTTC; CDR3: CASSLSSGAGGAQYF
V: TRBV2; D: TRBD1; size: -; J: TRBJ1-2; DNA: TGTGCCAGCAGTGAAGGCAAGGGGGCGGGCTATGGCTACACCTTC; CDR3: CASSEGKGAGYGYTF
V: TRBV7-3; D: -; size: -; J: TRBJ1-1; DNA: TGTGCCAGCAGCTTAGGCCCCCGGGCGGGGAACACTGAAGCTTTCTTT; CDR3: CASSLGPRAGNTEAFF
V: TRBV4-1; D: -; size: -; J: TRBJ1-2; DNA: TGCGCCAGCAGCCAATTTACTAGTTCCAGAACCTATGGCTACACCTTC; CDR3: CASSQFTSSRTYGYTF
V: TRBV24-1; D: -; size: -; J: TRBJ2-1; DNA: TGTGCCACCAGTGATCATTACAATGAGCAGTTCTTC; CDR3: CATSDHYNEQFF
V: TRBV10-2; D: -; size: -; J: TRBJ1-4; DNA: TGCGCCAGCAGTGATGTCAGTGAAAAACTGTTTTTT; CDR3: CASSDVSEKLFF
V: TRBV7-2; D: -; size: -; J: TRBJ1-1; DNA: TGTGCCAGCAGCCCTAGGCCATCGGGCACTGAAGCTTTCTTT; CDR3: CASSPRPSGTEAFF
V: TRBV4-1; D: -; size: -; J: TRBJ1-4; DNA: TGCGCCAGCAGCCAAGATGCGGGTTTTAATGAAAAACTGTTTTTT; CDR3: CASSQDAGFNEKLFF
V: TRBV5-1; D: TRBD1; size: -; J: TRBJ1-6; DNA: TGCGCCAGCAGCCCATCCCCGGGACAGTACGGTTCACCCCTCCACTTT; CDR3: CASSPSPGQYGSPLHF
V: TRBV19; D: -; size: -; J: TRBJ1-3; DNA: TGTGCCAGTAGGCCCTTCCGGAGGGCTGGAAACACCATATATTTT; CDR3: CASRPFRRAGNTIYF
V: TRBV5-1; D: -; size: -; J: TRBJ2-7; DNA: TGCGCCAGCAGCTCTGGAGCGGCTACGGGGCAGTACTTC; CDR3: CASSSGAATGQYF
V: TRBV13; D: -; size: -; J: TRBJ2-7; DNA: TGTGCCAGCAGCTCTGACAGCTACGAGCAGTACTTC; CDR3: CASSSDSYEQYF
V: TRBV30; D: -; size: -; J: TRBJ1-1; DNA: TGTGCCTGGAGTGTACTTAAGGGAGACCCTAACACTGAAGCTTTCTTT; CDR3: CAWSVLKGDPNTEAFF
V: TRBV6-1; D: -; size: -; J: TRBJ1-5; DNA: TGTGCCAGCAGTGACAGTATCGGCAATCAGCCCCAGCATTTT; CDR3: CASSDSIGNQPQHF
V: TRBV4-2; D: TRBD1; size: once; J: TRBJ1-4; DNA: TGTGCCAGCAGCCAAAACAGGGGGACTAATGAAAAACTGTTTTTT; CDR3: CASSQNRGTNEKLFF
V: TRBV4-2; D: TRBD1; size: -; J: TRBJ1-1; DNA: TGTGCCAGCAGCCAAGTCGACAGGGGGCCCGATGAAGCTTTCTTT; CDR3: CASSQVDRGPDEAFF
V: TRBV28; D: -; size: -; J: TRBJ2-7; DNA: TGTGCCAGCAGTTTGGACAACTCCTACGAGCAGTACTTC; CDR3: CASSLDNSYEQYF
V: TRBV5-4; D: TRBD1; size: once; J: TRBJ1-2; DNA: TGTGCCAGCAGCGCGCCTGGACAGGCCACTGGCTACACCTTC; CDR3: CASSAPGQATGYTF
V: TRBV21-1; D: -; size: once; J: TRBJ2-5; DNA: TGTGCCAGCAGCAAAGAGGGGACAGGGGGAGAGACCCAGTACTTC; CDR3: CASSKEGTGGETQYF